The TCR beta chain described here comes from a study of blood T cell repertoires in COVID-19. Overall study: PBMCs, B-cell-depleted T cells, or T cells were the source of the cDNA or gDNA that made up the material.

Germline assignment: CDR1 SQVTM and CDR2 ANQGSEA. The V end lost 4 bases, the J end lost 6 bases, and 9 bases lay between the germline ends. The CDR3 sequence is 11 residues long. Methods used by the authors: Quantification of nucleated cells was approximated via reference gene primer amplification. Here immunoSEQ multiplex PCR was the method, and the copy in TCRdb shows in-frame clones only, minus some. From that table come the V and J calls and clone size; the DNA was used to work out D and trimming. The data show some 51,000 clones, over 75% seen once. The sequencing input was peripheral blood. The genes are TRBV29-1 and TRBJ1-2, with TRBD1 as a possible D gene (5 bases). This TCR was recovered from a man aged 40-49 years with acute or convalescent COVID-19. The CDR3 here is CSVATVNGYTF. DNA of the CDR3: TGCAGCGTTGCGACAGTGAATGGCTACACCTTC.